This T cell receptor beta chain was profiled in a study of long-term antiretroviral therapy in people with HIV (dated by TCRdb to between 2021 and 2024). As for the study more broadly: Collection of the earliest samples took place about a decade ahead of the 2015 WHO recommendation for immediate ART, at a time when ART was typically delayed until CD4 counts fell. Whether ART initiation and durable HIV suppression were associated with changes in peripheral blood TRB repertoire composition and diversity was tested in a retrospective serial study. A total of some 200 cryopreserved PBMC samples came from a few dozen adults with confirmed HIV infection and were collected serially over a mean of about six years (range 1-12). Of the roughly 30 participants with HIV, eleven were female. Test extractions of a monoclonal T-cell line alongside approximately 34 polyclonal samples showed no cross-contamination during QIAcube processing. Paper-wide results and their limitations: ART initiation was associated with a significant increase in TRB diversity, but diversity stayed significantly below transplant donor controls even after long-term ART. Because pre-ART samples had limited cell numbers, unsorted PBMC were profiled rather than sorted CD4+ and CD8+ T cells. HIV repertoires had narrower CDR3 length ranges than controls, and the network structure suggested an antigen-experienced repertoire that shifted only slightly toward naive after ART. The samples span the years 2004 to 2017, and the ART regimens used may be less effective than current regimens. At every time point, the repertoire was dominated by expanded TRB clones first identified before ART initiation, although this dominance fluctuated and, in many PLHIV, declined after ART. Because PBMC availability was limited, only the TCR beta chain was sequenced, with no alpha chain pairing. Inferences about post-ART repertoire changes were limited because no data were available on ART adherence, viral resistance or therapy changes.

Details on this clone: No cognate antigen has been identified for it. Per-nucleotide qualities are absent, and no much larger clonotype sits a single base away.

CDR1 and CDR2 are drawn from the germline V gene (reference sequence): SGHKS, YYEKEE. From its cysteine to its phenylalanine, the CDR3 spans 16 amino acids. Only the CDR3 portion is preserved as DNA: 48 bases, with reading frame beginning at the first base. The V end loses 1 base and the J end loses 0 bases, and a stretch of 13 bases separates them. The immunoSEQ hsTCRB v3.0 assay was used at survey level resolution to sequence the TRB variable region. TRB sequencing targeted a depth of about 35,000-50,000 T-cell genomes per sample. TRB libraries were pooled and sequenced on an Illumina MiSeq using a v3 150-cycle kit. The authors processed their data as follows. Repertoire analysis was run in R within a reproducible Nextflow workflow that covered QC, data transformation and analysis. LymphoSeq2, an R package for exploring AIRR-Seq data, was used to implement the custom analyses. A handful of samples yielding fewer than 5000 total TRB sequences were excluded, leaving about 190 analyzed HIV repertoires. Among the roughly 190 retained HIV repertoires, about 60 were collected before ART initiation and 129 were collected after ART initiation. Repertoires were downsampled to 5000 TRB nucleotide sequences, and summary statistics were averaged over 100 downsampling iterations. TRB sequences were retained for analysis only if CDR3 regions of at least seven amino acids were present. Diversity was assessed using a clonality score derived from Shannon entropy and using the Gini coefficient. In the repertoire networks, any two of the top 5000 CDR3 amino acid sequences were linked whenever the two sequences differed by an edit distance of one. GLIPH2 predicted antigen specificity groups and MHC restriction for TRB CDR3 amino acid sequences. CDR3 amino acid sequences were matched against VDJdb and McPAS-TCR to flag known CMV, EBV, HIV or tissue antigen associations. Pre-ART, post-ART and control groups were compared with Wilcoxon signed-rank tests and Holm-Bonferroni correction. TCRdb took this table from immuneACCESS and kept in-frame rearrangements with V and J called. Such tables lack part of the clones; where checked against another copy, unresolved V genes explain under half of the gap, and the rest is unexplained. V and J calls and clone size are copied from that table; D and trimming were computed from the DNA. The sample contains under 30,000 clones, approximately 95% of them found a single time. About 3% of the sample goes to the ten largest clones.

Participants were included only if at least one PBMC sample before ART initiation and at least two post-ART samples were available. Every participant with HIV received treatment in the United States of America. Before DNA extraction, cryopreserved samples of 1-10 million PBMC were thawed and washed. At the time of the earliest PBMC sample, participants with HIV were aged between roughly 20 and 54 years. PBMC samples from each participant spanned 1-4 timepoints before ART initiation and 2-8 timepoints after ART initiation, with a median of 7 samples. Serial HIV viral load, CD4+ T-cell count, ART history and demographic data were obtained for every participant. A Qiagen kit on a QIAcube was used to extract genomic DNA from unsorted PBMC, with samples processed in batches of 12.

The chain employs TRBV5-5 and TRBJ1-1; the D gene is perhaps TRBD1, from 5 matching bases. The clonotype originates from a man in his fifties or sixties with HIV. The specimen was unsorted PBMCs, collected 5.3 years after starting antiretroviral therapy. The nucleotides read TGTGCCAGCAGCTTGTGGGGGGTTGAAATGAACACTGAAGCTTTCTTT. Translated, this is CASSLWGVEMNTEAFF.